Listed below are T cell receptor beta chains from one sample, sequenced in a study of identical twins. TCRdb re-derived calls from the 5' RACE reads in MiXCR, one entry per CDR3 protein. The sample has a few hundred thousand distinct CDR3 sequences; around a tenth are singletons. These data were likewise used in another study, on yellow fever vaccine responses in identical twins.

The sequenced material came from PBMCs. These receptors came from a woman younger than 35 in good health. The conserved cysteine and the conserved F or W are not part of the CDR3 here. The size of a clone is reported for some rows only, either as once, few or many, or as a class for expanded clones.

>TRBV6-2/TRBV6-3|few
ASMASGTGANVLT
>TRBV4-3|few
ASSQVGTEIYEQY
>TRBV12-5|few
ASGELIAGVIHEQF
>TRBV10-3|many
AIGGRASTEAF
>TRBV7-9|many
ASSSPTSGGVHEQY
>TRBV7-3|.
ASSLYGLRAGELF
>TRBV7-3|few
ASSLEAGSSTDTQY
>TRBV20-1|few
SARAFDYAYEQY
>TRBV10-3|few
AISSVQRRQPQH
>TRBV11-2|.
ASTLGSISTDTQY
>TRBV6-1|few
ASSTTGGTYEQY
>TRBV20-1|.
SARGGGIDEQY
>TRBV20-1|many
SARPGQSNSPLH
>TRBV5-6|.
ASSLFGGLATRGNEQF
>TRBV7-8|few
ASSSGQIPAANEKLF
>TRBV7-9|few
ASSSIRTGDTDTQY
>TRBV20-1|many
SAQGQVDEKLF
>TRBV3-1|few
ASSQGSQAETEAF
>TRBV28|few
ASSLGSTD
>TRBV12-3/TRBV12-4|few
ASSQGVGEQF
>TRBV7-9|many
ASSFQNTEAF
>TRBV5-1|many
ASSLGLAGVFKF
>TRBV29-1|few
SVGIGTYGYT
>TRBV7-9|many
ASSSRLAGEYYEQY
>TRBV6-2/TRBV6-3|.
ASRIGQGRTSDIYNEQF
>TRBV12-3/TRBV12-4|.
ASSFFAKSTDTQY
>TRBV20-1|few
SARFVSFSYEQY
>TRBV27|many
ASRLLAHAKNIQY
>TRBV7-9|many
ASSLINPDEQY
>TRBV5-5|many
ASSLGDRVGNGYT
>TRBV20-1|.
SARETGVVFYEQY
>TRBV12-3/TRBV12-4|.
ASRRTVYGYT
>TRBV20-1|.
SASGVDTQY
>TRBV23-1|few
ASSQIGPGTPGAYEQC
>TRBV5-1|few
ASSFEGPLGGYT
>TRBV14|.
ASSQEASGNPPYNEQF
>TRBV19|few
ASSPRTSGSSYNEQF
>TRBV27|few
ASSITSGSVYEQF
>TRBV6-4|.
ASSPTGAKETQY
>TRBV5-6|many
ASSLQGLTINTEAF
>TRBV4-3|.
ASSQDSADTQY
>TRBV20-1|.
SAGMFRRGDYNEQF
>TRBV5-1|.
ASSSDFTADTQY
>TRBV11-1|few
ASSPLSPDYEQY
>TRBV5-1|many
ASRRTASTDTQY